This T cell receptor beta chain originates from a study of shared clonotypes between healthy human individuals. CDR3 size: 14 residues. The V segment lost 0 bases and the J segment 7 bases; nucleotides outside the gene matches: 0. Germline CDR1 is KGHSH and CDR2 is LQKENI. Study-wide results and caveats: Generation of non-shared clonotypes was less probable than generation of clonotypes shared by all four donors.

TCRdb keeps only in-frame clones here, not all; method: immunoSEQ multiplex PCR. Found here are hundreds of thousands of clones, more than 70% of them singletons; the top ten hold roughly 2%. This clone came up many times. Its antigen is unidentified. The source is a woman aged 25-40 years in good health. The sample was memory CD4+ T cells sorted from blood. Specified subset: CD45RA-negative fraction. The chain joins TRBV18 to TRBJ2-7; TRBD2 aligns across 13 bases. Here the CDR3 reads CASSPPGLAGEQYF. CDR3 sequence (DNA): TGTGCCAGCTCACCACCGGGACTAGCGGGGGAGCAGTACTTC.